This T cell receptor (beta chain) was observed in a study of blood T cell repertoires in COVID-19. The CDR3 contains 12 residues. CDR1 and CDR2 from the germline V gene are SGHTA and FQGNSA. Between the trimmed V and J ends, which lost 1 base and 11 bases, there was a span of 11 bases. In the study's own analysis: Using reference gene primer amplification, nucleated cell counts were estimated. Clones were sequenced by immunoSEQ multiplex PCR, and TCRdb holds only the in-frame ones, with some missing. For V, J and clone size, that table is used; D and trimming come from the DNA. The sample has about 200,000 clones, roughly 88% seen once. Each participant's cohort was designated according to participant-reported clinical history.

J is TRBJ1-2 and V is TRBV7-2; the D gene is possibly TRBD1 (6 bases). The sample consisted of PBMCs or T cells enriched from blood (not recorded which). The clonotype comes from a man aged 40-49 years with acute COVID-19. The DNA of the CDR3 is TGTGCCAGCAGCTTAGGCTCAAGGGGGTACACCTTC. It specifies CASSLGSRGYTF.